The entry below gives a single T cell receptor beta chain sequence along with its context. Its antigen remains unidentified. The data originate from a study of T cell responses to AZD1222 COVID-19 vaccine. Profiled with immunoSEQ multiplex PCR; TCRdb holds only in-frame clones, not every one. The sample includes roughly 120,000 clones, around 89% of them seen just once. Study conclusions and caveats: Without day 14 samples, only post-peak T cell repertoires were studied.

The receptor was isolated from an adult who received the AZD1222 COVID-19 vaccine. The sample consisted of peripheral blood, taken 28 days after the second AZD1222 dose.

CDR3: CASSRGGSNEKLFF. The CDR3 region has the DNA TGCGCCAGCAGCCGGGGGGGATCTAATGAAAAACTGTTTTTT. V and J are TRBV5-1 and TRBJ1-4; D possibly corresponds to TRBD1 (5 bases). The CDR3 is 14 amino acids. With 4 bases removed from V and 3 bases from J, the gap between germline ends came to 10 bases. The germline gives CDR1 SGHRS, CDR2 YFSETQ. Supplemented by reference TRBV5-1 and TRBJ1-4, the full variable domain reads KAGVTQTPRYLIKTRGQQVTLSCSPISGHRSVSWYQQTPGQGLQFLFEYFSETQRNKGNFPGRFSGRQFSNSRSEMNVSTLELGDSALYLCASSRGGSNEKLFFGSGTQLSVL.